Below, 30 T cell receptor beta chains from the same sample are listed, as sequenced in a study of blood T cell repertoires in COVID-19. Produced via immunoSEQ multiplex PCR; TCRdb's table is partial and in-frame only. The sample holds a few hundred thousand clones, approximately 82% seen once. Material: PBMCs or T cells enriched from blood (not recorded which). The receptors here all came from a man aged 40-49 years who had recovered from COVID-19.

The chain couples TRBV3-1 (or the pseudogene TRBV3-2) to TRBJ2-7; D is undetermined. The V gene's germline CDR1 is LGHDT and CDR2 YNNKEL (reference sequence). The V end lost 0 bases, the J end lost 6 bases, and 12 bases lay between the germline ends. The CDR3 is 14 amino acids. The CDR3 bases are TGTGCCAGCAGCCAAGAACTATCCCGCTCCGAGCAGTACTTC. Protein: CASSQELSRSEQYF.

V usage is TRBV27 and J usage is TRBJ1-5, with 10 positions matching TRBD1. The length of the CDR3 is 14 residues. With V trimmed by 5 bases and J by 5 bases, 3 bases remained unmatched. CDR1 and CDR2 (germline): MNHEY, SMNVEV (reference sequence). This CDR3 reads CASSVGTGDQPQHF. The CDR3 coding sequence is TGTGCCAGCAGTGTCGGGACAGGGGATCAGCCCCAGCATTTT.

V is TRBV9 and J is TRBJ1-2, with TRBD1 matching 7 bases. The CDR3 covers 16 residues. The V gene's germline CDR1 is SGDLS and CDR2 YYNGEE. V gave up 4 bases and J gave up 3 bases; unmatched junction bases: 12. DNA for the CDR3: TGTGCCAGCAGCCTCGCGACAGGGAGGAGATACTATGGCTACACCTTC. It codes for CASSLATGRRYYGYTF.

The chain links TRBV7-2 to TRBJ2-2; D perhaps matches TRBD1 (6 bases). CDR3 length equals 15 residues. V dropped 2 bases and J dropped 5 bases, with 12 bases sitting between them. The germline V gene encodes CDR1 SGHTA and CDR2 FQGNSA. CDR3 in amino acids: CASSLPQGWTGELFF. DNA of the CDR3: TGTGCCAGCAGCTTACCCCAGGGGTGGACCGGGGAGCTGTTTTTT.

The rearrangement joins TRBV28 to TRBJ2-3, with 11 bases that match TRBD2. Per germline, CDR1 MDHEN and CDR2 SYDVKM. Germline trimming cut 5 bases from V and 2 bases from J; bases unmatched to any gene: 9. The CDR3 spans 17 residues. CDR3 nucleotide sequence: TGTGCCAGCAGTCCCCCGGGACTAGCGGCTATCACAGATACGCAGTATTTT. As protein: CASSPPGLAAITDTQYF.

This clone came up a few times. The chain couples TRBV29-1 to TRBJ1-5, with a tentative D call TRBD1 (5 bases). In germline, CDR1 is SQVTM, CDR2 ANQGSEA. V lost 1 base to trimming and J lost 4 bases, with 8 bases between them. The CDR3 covers 13 residues. The chain's CDR3 is CSVEVGLNQPQHF. The CDR3 region has the DNA TGCAGCGTTGAAGTGGGGCTGAATCAGCCCCAGCATTTT. The full variable domain, rest sourced from reference TRBV29-1 and TRBJ1-5, is SAVISQKPSRDICQRGTSLTIQCQVDSQVTMMFWYRQQPGQSLTLIATANQGSEATYESGFVIDKFPISRPNLTFSTLTVSNMSPEDSSIYLCSVEVGLNQPQHFGDGTRLSIL.

The chain couples TRBV27 to TRBJ2-2; 10 bases align to TRBD1. V shed 5 bases, J shed 2 bases, and the junction held 5 bases outside the gene matches. Germline-derived CDR1 and CDR2 are MNHEY and SMNVEV (reference sequence). The CDR3 loop spans 16 amino acids. CDR3 nucleotides: TGTGCCAGCAGTCCTAGACAGGGGGCTAACACCGGGGAGCTGTTTTTT. This encodes CASSPRQGANTGELFF.

This clone was seen ten or more times. The gene calls are TRBV5-4 and TRBJ2-2; 8 positions agree with TRBD1. This CDR3 comprises 16 residues. The junction had 3 bases not matched to a gene; V was cut back by 1 base and J by 1 base. Looked up from germline, CDR1 is SGHNT and CDR2 is YYREEE (reference sequence). This CDR3 is CASSLIGTGNTGELFF. The CDR3 nucleotides read TGTGCCAGCAGCTTGATAGGGACAGGGAACACCGGGGAGCTGTTTTTT.

The V and J genes are TRBV27 and TRBJ2-1; D is unclear. The V and J ends lost 6 bases and 3 bases respectively, with 9 bases between them. The CDR3 is 13 amino acids. The germline V gene encodes CDR1 MNHEY and CDR2 SMNVEV (reference sequence). The CDR3 reads CASRLNSYNEQFF. CDR3 sequence (DNA): TGTGCCAGCAGGCTAAATAGCTACAATGAGCAGTTCTTC.

V is TRBV10-3 and J is TRBJ1-2; 7 bases fit TRBD1. V lost 8 bases to trimming and J lost 7 bases; unmatched junction nucleotides: 7. Germline CDR1 and CDR2: ENHRY and SYGVKD. The CDR3 contains 12 residues. The CDR3 DNA is TGTGCCATCGAGGCAGGGGGTCGTGGCTACACCTTC. Translated: CAIEAGGRGYTF.

The genes are TRBV7-2 and TRBJ1-1; D is uncertain. Germline V lookup: CDR1 SGHTA, CDR2 FQGNSA. CDR3 size: 13 residues. Between the trimmed V and J ends, which lost 3 bases and 7 bases, there was a span of 12 bases. The CDR3 region has the DNA TGTGCCAGCAGCTTTACAGTCGAACTTGAAGCTTTCTTT. Translated, it gives CASSFTVELEAFF.

The J gene is TRBJ2-3, the V gene TRBV28; weak D call: TRBD2 (6 bases). The germline CDR1 and CDR2 sequences are MDHEN and SYDVKM. This CDR3 is 16 amino acids long. Between the trimmed V and J ends, which lost 5 bases and 0 bases, there was a span of 15 bases. CDR3 amino acids: CASSGGAASSTDTQYF. In nucleotides, the CDR3 is TGTGCCAGCAGTGGCGGGGCAGCCTCTAGCACAGATACGCAGTATTTT.

This clone was counted a few times. The chain carries TRBV28 and TRBJ2-7; TRBD2 might be the D (5 bases). The CDR3 contains 13 residues. Germline CDR1 reads MDHEN; CDR2 reads SYDVKM. V shed 8 bases and J shed 4 bases, with 15 bases lying between them. Written as DNA, the CDR3 is TGTGCCAGCCCATTTGTCCGGACTTACGAGCAGTACTTC. Its translation: CASPFVRTYEQYF.

V usage is TRBV7-9 and J usage is TRBJ2-3; maybe TRBD2 (7 bases). In germline, CDR1 is SEHNR, CDR2 FQNEAQ (reference sequence). V dropped 5 bases and J dropped 4 bases, with 22 bases sitting between them. There are 17 residues in the CDR3. CDR3 bases: TGTGCCAGCAGCCCCCCCAGCAGAGGGAGGGGGGCAGATACGCAGTATTTT. Encoded protein: CASSPPSRGRGADTQYF.

The chain links TRBV11-2 to TRBJ2-2, with 9 bases fitting TRBD1. CDR3 length equals 16 residues. Trimming cost V 3 bases and J 8 bases; bases outside gene matches: 10. Germline V CDR1 and CDR2: SGHAT, FQNNGV. The CDR3 bases are TGTGCCAGCAGCTTGCGACAGGGGGGCCCGGTAGGGGAGCTGTTTTTT. The encoded protein is CASSLRQGGPVGELFF.

The chain joins TRBV3-1 (or the pseudogene TRBV3-2) to TRBJ2-3, with 7 bases matching TRBD2. CDR1 LGHDT and CDR2 YNNKEL come from the germline V gene (reference sequence). The CDR3 sequence is 15 residues long. J gave up 3 bases and V 6 bases, and 9 bases lay outside the gene matches. Here the CDR3 reads CASRQRPSGTDTQYF. CDR3 DNA sequence: TGTGCCAGCAGACAGAGGCCTAGCGGTACAGATACGCAGTATTTT.

The V gene is TRBV7-3, the J gene TRBJ2-2; D unresolved. The CDR3 has 14 amino acids. Per germline, CDR1 SGHTA and CDR2 FQGTGA. Trimming removed 0 bases from V and 5 bases from J, with 7 bases in between. The CDR3 DNA is TGTGCCAGCAGCTTAACGTCGGGTACCGGGGAGCTGTTTTTT. This translates into CASSLTSGTGELFF.

The chain combines TRBV11-2 with TRBJ1-2; D ambiguous. Trimming shortened V by 5 bases and J by 5 bases, and 9 bases separated the two germline ends. Germline CDR1 is SGHAT and CDR2 is FQNNGV. The CDR3 is 12 amino acids. The CDR3 is CASSHEGYGYTF. The DNA for the CDR3 is TGTGCCAGCAGCCACGAGGGATATGGCTACACCTTC.

The sample holds many counts of this clone. The sample has other DNA sequences that encode this CDR3 too. The chain couples TRBV29-1 to TRBJ2-2; the D gene is possibly TRBD2 (5 bases). The germline V gene has CDR1 SQVTM and CDR2 ANQGSEA. CDR3 length equals 12 residues. The ends were cut back, 7 bases at V and 5 bases at J, with 11 bases in the middle. CDR3 loop: CSALRGTGELFF. In DNA form, the CDR3 reads TGCAGCGCACTAAGAGGGACCGGGGAGCTGTTTTTT.

This clone was observed a handful of times. V gene TRBV28 combines with J gene TRBJ2-7; TRBD1 agrees at 8 bases. Trimming removed 2 bases from V and 3 bases from J; junction bases left unmatched: 15. The V gene's germline CDR1 is MDHEN and CDR2 SYDVKM. The CDR3 loop spans 18 amino acids. The CDR3: CASSLDRGLIGPNYEQYF. The CDR3 DNA sequence: TGTGCCAGCAGTTTAGACAGGGGTCTTATTGGCCCGAACTACGAGCAGTACTTC. Full variable domain (rest looked up from reference TRBV28 and TRBJ2-7): DVKVTQSSRYLVKRTGEKVFLECVQDMDHENMFWYRQDPGLGLRLIYFSYDVKMKEKGDIPEGYSVSREKKERFSLILESASTNQTSMYLCASSLDRGLIGPNYEQYFGPGTRLTVT.

The chain uses TRBV30 and TRBJ1-5, with D hard to call. Germline values: CDR1 GTSNPN, CDR2 SVGIG (reference sequence). V lost 3 bases and J 6 bases, leaving 9 bases between the germline ends. The CDR3 covers 12 residues. In DNA form, the CDR3 reads TGTGCCTGGAGCGGGTGGCTTCAGCCCCAGCATTTT. As protein: CAWSGWLQPQHF.

As for this clone: A read error may produce the germline difference seen at one junction end. V usage is TRBV27 and J usage is TRBJ2-7; D call uncertain. CDR3 size: 14 residues. Per germline, CDR1 MNHEY and CDR2 SMNVEV (reference sequence). In nucleotides, the CDR3 is TGTGCCAGCAGTTTGCGAAGTTTCTCCAACGAGCAGTACTTC. Translating gives CASSLRSFSNEQYF.

This chain uses TRBV3-1 (or the pseudogene TRBV3-2) with TRBJ2-1; perhaps TRBD1 as D (6 bases). Trimming stripped 1 base from V and 9 bases from J, with 7 bases between. The CDR3 spans 12 residues. Germline assignment: CDR1 LGHDT and CDR2 YNNKEL (reference sequence). CDR3 loop: CASSQGGGEQFF. The CDR3 DNA sequence: TGTGCCAGCAGCCAAGGAGGGGGTGAGCAGTTCTTC.

The chain uses TRBV30 and TRBJ2-3, with D unclear. Germline V gene lookup returns CDR1 GTSNPN and CDR2 SVGIG (reference sequence). V dropped 5 bases and J dropped 1 base, with 4 bases sitting between them. This CDR3 is 11 amino acids long. The CDR3 sequence: CAWQGTDTQYF. The CDR3 DNA reads as TGTGCCTGGCAGGGCACAGATACGCAGTATTTT.

This chain joins TRBV10-2 and TRBJ1-5; D perhaps matches TRBD1 (5 bases). Trimming pared 4 bases from V and 4 bases from J, leaving 14 bases between. This CDR3 has 15 residues. CDR1 and CDR2 from the germline V gene are WSHSY and SAAADI. DNA of the CDR3: TGCGCCAGCAGTGTGGCAGAAAGGGGTAATCAGCCCCAGCATTTT. Its protein is CASSVAERGNQPQHF.

The chain combines TRBV5-1 with TRBJ2-5; D perhaps matches TRBD2 (5 bases). The V and J ends lost 4 bases and 1 base respectively, with 17 bases between them. The length of the CDR3 is 16 residues. Germline V gives CDR1 SGHRS, CDR2 YFSETQ. The CDR3 DNA sequence: TGCGCCAGCAGCCCGGACTTACGGAGAATCCAAGAGACCCAGTACTTC. It translates to CASSPDLRRIQETQYF.

Only a few counts were recorded for this clone. The chain recombines TRBV4-1 with TRBJ1-5, with D possibly matching TRBD1 (6 bases). V lost 0 bases and J lost 4, with 10 bases in between. The CDR3 totals 15 residues. Germline CDR1 and CDR2: MGHRA and YSYEKL. This CDR3 reads CASSQEGGGNQPQHF. The CDR3 DNA reads TGCGCCAGCAGCCAAGAAGGGGGAGGGAATCAGCCCCAGCATTTT.

V usage is TRBV18 and J usage is TRBJ2-1; 8 nucleotides line up with TRBD2. Germline CDR1 and CDR2: KGHSH and LQKENI. The CDR3 has 14 amino acids. V shed 8 bases, J shed 7 bases, and the junction held 10 bases outside the gene matches. Here the CDR3 reads CASKTSRGGNEQFF. CDR3 DNA: TGTGCCAGCAAGACTAGCCGGGGGGGGAATGAGCAGTTCTTC.

The chain joins TRBV11-2 to TRBJ1-6, with D unresolved. The CDR3 extends over 15 amino acids. Germline loops: CDR1 SGHAT, CDR2 FQNNGV. V lost 4 bases, J lost 9 bases, and 16 bases lay in between. CDR3: CASSSKKALGSPLHF. DNA for the CDR3: TGTGCCAGCAGCTCCAAGAAAGCGCTGGGTTCACCCCTCCACTTT.

The chain couples TRBV5-1 to TRBJ2-2; D might be TRBD1 (5 bases). V was pared by 4 bases and J by 5 bases, with 18 bases between. CDR3 size: 16 residues. Germline V gene sequence: CDR1 SGHRS, CDR2 YFSETQ. CDR3 sequence reads: CASSPVGLQVTGELFF. The CDR3 DNA reads as TGCGCCAGCAGCCCGGTAGGATTACAGGTGACCGGGGAGCTGTTTTTT.